A selection of T cell receptor beta chains follows, all from one sample in a study of T cells in Graves' hyperthyroidism and ophthalmopathy. TCRdb called the multiplex PCR reads again in MiXCR, with one record for every CDR3 protein. The sample carries around 600,000 distinct CDR3 sequences, around a sixth recorded once. Sequenced sample: blood. All receptors come from a woman aged 25 to 39 with Graves' hyperthyroidism. Each CDR3 is given with its conserved first and last residue. The D gene is left open where the match is weak. Size is omitted from some rows. Given values are once, few, many or a class for expanded clones.

d_gene: .
v_gene: TRBV5-5
abundance: many
j_gene: TRBJ2-3
CDR3aa: CASSFSVAVSTDTQYF
CDR3nt: TGTGCCAGCAGCTTTTCGGTGGCGGTTAGCACAGATACGCAGTATTTT

d_gene: .
v_gene: TRBV27
abundance: many
j_gene: TRBJ2-3
CDR3aa: CASSLRERADTQYF
CDR3nt: TGTGCCAGCAGTTTACGGGAGAGAGCAGATACGCAGTATTTT

d_gene: TRBD2
v_gene: TRBV5-4
abundance: many
j_gene: TRBJ2-3
CDR3aa: CASSRGGVVAGTDTQYF
CDR3nt: TGTGCCAGCAGCCGGGGGGGAGTGGTAGCAGGCACAGATACGCAGTATTTT

d_gene: TRBD1
v_gene: TRBV24-1
abundance: .
j_gene: TRBJ1-5
CDR3aa: CATSRQGFNQPQHF
CDR3nt: TGTGCCACCAGTCGACAGGGATTCAATCAGCCCCAGCATTTT

d_gene: .
v_gene: TRBV20-1
abundance: many
j_gene: TRBJ1-2
CDR3aa: CSARDGASPNYGYTF
CDR3nt: TGCAGTGCTAGAGATGGGGCAAGCCCTAACTATGGCTACACCTTC

d_gene: .
v_gene: TRBV2
abundance: many
j_gene: TRBJ2-3
CDR3aa: CASRRRTVVTDTQYF
CDR3nt: TGTGCCAGCAGAAGACGGACAGTTGTCACAGATACGCAGTATTTT

d_gene: .
v_gene: TRBV20-1
abundance: many
j_gene: TRBJ1-1
CDR3aa: CSASDHRPDTEAFF
CDR3nt: TGCAGTGCTAGCGACCACAGGCCGGACACTGAAGCTTTCTTT

d_gene: .
v_gene: TRBV29-1
abundance: many
j_gene: TRBJ2-1
CDR3aa: CSVEGGRVGGLTYNEQFF
CDR3nt: TGCAGCGTTGAAGGAGGGCGGGTGGGGGGCCTAACCTACAATGAGCAGTTCTTC

d_gene: TRBD1
v_gene: TRBV7-9
abundance: few
j_gene: TRBJ1-1
CDR3aa: CASWGDRGERTEAFF
CDR3nt: TGTGCCAGCTGGGGGGACAGGGGGGAAAGGACTGAAGCTTTCTTT

d_gene: .
v_gene: TRBV27
abundance: .
j_gene: TRBJ2-2
CDR3aa: CASSWGIANTGELFF
CDR3nt: TGTGCCAGCAGTTGGGGGATAGCGAACACCGGGGAGCTGTTTTTT

d_gene: TRBD1
v_gene: TRBV7-2
abundance: many
j_gene: TRBJ2-4
CDR3aa: CASSSNRGAKNIQYF
CDR3nt: TGTGCCAGCAGCTCAAACAGGGGGGCCAAAAACATTCAGTACTTC

d_gene: TRBD2
v_gene: TRBV5-6
abundance: many
j_gene: TRBJ2-1
CDR3aa: CASSFKQGLAGGRDNEQFF
CDR3nt: TGTGCCAGCAGCTTCAAACAGGGACTAGCGGGAGGGAGAGACAATGAGCAGTTCTTC

d_gene: .
v_gene: TRBV6-1
abundance: many
j_gene: TRBJ1-1
CDR3aa: CASSLNWGMNTEAFF
CDR3nt: TGTGCCAGCAGCCTAAACTGGGGAATGAACACTGAAGCTTTCTTT

d_gene: .
v_gene: TRBV30
abundance: many
j_gene: TRBJ2-1
CDR3aa: CAWSVHGYRPWNEQFF
CDR3nt: TGTGCCTGGAGTGTACATGGGTATCGACCGTGGAATGAGCAGTTCTTC

d_gene: .
v_gene: TRBV5-1
abundance: many
j_gene: TRBJ1-4
CDR3aa: CASSRSSATNEKLFF
CDR3nt: TGCGCCAGCAGCCGAAGCAGTGCAACTAATGAAAAACTGTTTTTT

d_gene: .
v_gene: TRBV30
abundance: few
j_gene: TRBJ1-2
CDR3aa: CAWSNSGTLFRYTF
CDR3nt: TGTGCCTGGTCCAATTCGGGGACTCTATTTCGTTACACCTTC

d_gene: TRBD2
v_gene: TRBV13
abundance: .
j_gene: TRBJ2-2
CDR3aa: CASSMGLAGVVGELFF
CDR3nt: TGTGCCAGCAGCATGGGACTAGCGGGAGTGGTCGGGGAGCTGTTTTTT

d_gene: .
v_gene: TRBV12-3/TRBV12-4
abundance: many
j_gene: TRBJ2-7
CDR3aa: CASSFFGGSGYEQYF
CDR3nt: TGTGCCAGCAGTTTTTTTGGAGGTAGTGGCTACGAGCAGTACTTC

d_gene: TRBD2
v_gene: TRBV28
abundance: many
j_gene: TRBJ2-7
CDR3aa: CASSLPSGSSYEQYF
CDR3nt: TGTGCCAGCAGTTTACCTAGCGGGAGCTCCTACGAGCAGTACTTC

d_gene: .
v_gene: TRBV4-2
abundance: .
j_gene: TRBJ2-3
CDR3aa: CASSRLGEASTDTQYF
CDR3nt: TGTGCCAGCAGCCGCCTAGGGGAGGCTAGCACAGATACGCAGTATTTT

d_gene: .
v_gene: TRBV7-9
abundance: many
j_gene: TRBJ2-5
CDR3aa: CASSRPGPGHQETQYF
CDR3nt: TGTGCCAGCAGCCGCCCCGGACCGGGACACCAAGAGACCCAGTACTTC

d_gene: .
v_gene: TRBV3-1
abundance: many
j_gene: TRBJ2-7
CDR3aa: CASSKDLSSYEQYF
CDR3nt: TGTGCCAGCAGCAAAGACCTGAGCTCCTACGAGCAGTACTTC

d_gene: .
v_gene: TRBV4-1
abundance: few
j_gene: TRBJ2-4
CDR3aa: CASSPLWGPGGENIQYF
CDR3nt: TGCGCCAGCAGCCCCTTGTGGGGCCCGGGCGGCGAAAACATTCAGTACTTC

d_gene: TRBD1
v_gene: TRBV12-3/TRBV12-4
abundance: many
j_gene: TRBJ1-3
CDR3aa: CASSPTTGVSGNTIYF
CDR3nt: TGTGCCAGCAGCCCTACTACAGGGGTATCTGGAAACACCATATATTTT

d_gene: .
v_gene: TRBV14
abundance: .
j_gene: TRBJ2-3
CDR3aa: CASSQDWGRRNTQYF
CDR3nt: TGTGCCAGCAGCCAAGATTGGGGTAGACGTAATACGCAGTATTTT

d_gene: TRBD2
v_gene: TRBV10-1
abundance: few
j_gene: TRBJ2-2
CDR3aa: CASSGRLAGGPGGELFF
CDR3nt: TGCGCCAGCAGTGGCCGACTAGCGGGAGGGCCAGGCGGGGAGCTGTTTTTT

d_gene: TRBD1
v_gene: TRBV27
abundance: many
j_gene: TRBJ2-7
CDR3aa: CASSLIGGTAYEQYF
CDR3nt: TGTGCCAGCAGTCTTATCGGTGGGACAGCCTACGAGCAGTACTTC

d_gene: .
v_gene: TRBV5-1
abundance: many
j_gene: TRBJ2-7
CDR3aa: CASRVGTADSYEQYF
CDR3nt: TGTGCCAGCAGAGTCGGGACCGCTGACTCCTACGAGCAGTACTTC

d_gene: .
v_gene: TRBV11-3
abundance: many
j_gene: TRBJ1-1
CDR3aa: CASSLGPENTEAFF
CDR3nt: TGTGCCAGCAGCTTAGGACCAGAGAACACTGAAGCTTTCTTT

d_gene: .
v_gene: TRBV5-8
abundance: few
j_gene: TRBJ2-1
CDR3aa: CASSSVKTSSYNEQFF
CDR3nt: TGTGCCAGTAGTTCCGTTAAGACGAGCTCCTACAATGAGCAGTTCTTC

d_gene: TRBD2
v_gene: TRBV28
abundance: .
j_gene: TRBJ2-1
CDR3aa: CASRSSGSLNNEQFF
CDR3nt: TGTGCCAGCAGGTCTAGCGGGAGTCTCAACAATGAGCAGTTCTTC

d_gene: .
v_gene: TRBV12-3/TRBV12-4
abundance: few
j_gene: TRBJ2-1
CDR3aa: CASSRPTYNEQFF
CDR3nt: TGTGCCAGCAGTCGTCCCACGTACAATGAGCAGTTCTTC

d_gene: .
v_gene: TRBV6-1
abundance: many
j_gene: TRBJ2-7
CDR3aa: CASSEPGRRTYEQYF
CDR3nt: TGTGCCAGCAGTGAACCGGGCAGGCGAACCTACGAGCAGTACTTC

d_gene: .
v_gene: TRBV15
abundance: .
j_gene: TRBJ2-1
CDR3aa: CATSESTGNNEQFF
CDR3nt: TGTGCCACCAGCGAAAGCACCGGGAACAATGAGCAGTTCTTC

d_gene: .
v_gene: TRBV11-2
abundance: many
j_gene: TRBJ2-7
CDR3aa: CASSFAGASYEQYF
CDR3nt: TGTGCCAGCAGTTTCGCTGGTGCCTCCTACGAGCAGTACTTC

d_gene: .
v_gene: TRBV27
abundance: many
j_gene: TRBJ2-7
CDR3aa: CASSSPFAEQYF
CDR3nt: TGTGCCAGCAGTTCCCCCTTCGCCGAGCAGTACTTC

d_gene: .
v_gene: TRBV7-9
abundance: .
j_gene: TRBJ2-7
CDR3aa: CASILDGSAAYEQYF
CDR3nt: TGTGCCAGCATCTTGGATGGCAGCGCGGCCTACGAGCAGTACTTC

d_gene: .
v_gene: TRBV28
abundance: many
j_gene: TRBJ2-7
CDR3aa: CATTRIADSGGEQYF
CDR3nt: TGTGCCACTACCCGGATAGCGGACTCAGGAGGCGAGCAGTACTTC

d_gene: TRBD1
v_gene: TRBV28
abundance: .
j_gene: TRBJ1-2
CDR3aa: CASRPGGHYGYTF
CDR3nt: TGTGCCAGCAGACCAGGGGGGCACTATGGCTACACCTTC

d_gene: .
v_gene: TRBV27
abundance: .
j_gene: TRBJ1-2
CDR3aa: CASGLYSSGYGYTF
CDR3nt: TGTGCCAGCGGGCTCTACTCGTCTGGCTATGGCTACACCTTC

d_gene: .
v_gene: TRBV12-3/TRBV12-4
abundance: many
j_gene: TRBJ1-5
CDR3aa: CASSFPPQPQHF
CDR3nt: TGTGCCAGCAGTTTCCCCCCTCAGCCCCAGCATTTT

d_gene: TRBD1
v_gene: TRBV9
abundance: many
j_gene: TRBJ2-7
CDR3aa: CASSGQGQGFDEQYF
CDR3nt: TGTGCCAGCAGCGGACAGGGACAGGGATTTGACGAGCAGTACTTC

d_gene: .
v_gene: TRBV3-1
abundance: .
j_gene: TRBJ2-4
CDR3aa: CASSRTTGAKNIQYF
CDR3nt: TGTGCCAGCAGCCGAACGACAGGTGCCAAAAACATTCAGTACTTC

d_gene: TRBD1
v_gene: TRBV5-1
abundance: .
j_gene: TRBJ1-2
CDR3aa: CASSLVPTGTNYYGYTF
CDR3nt: TGCGCCAGCAGCTTAGTGCCGACAGGGACTAATTACTATGGCTACACCTTC

d_gene: TRBD2
v_gene: TRBV30
abundance: few
j_gene: TRBJ2-7
CDR3aa: CAGTGTSGRPRAYEQYF
CDR3nt: TGTGCCGGCACCGGGACTAGCGGGAGGCCGAGAGCCTACGAGCAGTACTTC

d_gene: .
v_gene: TRBV18
abundance: many
j_gene: TRBJ2-7
CDR3aa: CASSPGFQQYF
CDR3nt: TGTGCCAGCTCACCAGGGTTTCAGCAGTACTTC

d_gene: .
v_gene: TRBV11-2
abundance: few
j_gene: TRBJ2-2
CDR3aa: CASSSRGGRVDTGELFF
CDR3nt: TGTGCCAGCAGCTCCAGGGGGGGGCGGGTCGACACCGGGGAGCTGTTTTTT

d_gene: TRBD2
v_gene: TRBV7-9
abundance: few
j_gene: TRBJ2-1
CDR3aa: CASSLVGTSGTYEQFF
CDR3nt: TGTGCCAGCAGCTTAGTGGGGACTAGCGGTACCTACGAGCAGTTCTTC

d_gene: TRBD1
v_gene: TRBV7-2
abundance: many
j_gene: TRBJ2-3
CDR3aa: CASRVTGGTDTQYF
CDR3nt: TGTGCCAGCAGGGTCACAGGGGGCACAGATACGCAGTATTTT

d_gene: .
v_gene: TRBV19
abundance: .
j_gene: TRBJ1-2
CDR3aa: CASRRINYGYIF
CDR3nt: TGTGCCAGTAGAAGGATTAACTATGGCTACATCTTC

d_gene: TRBD2
v_gene: TRBV27
abundance: many
j_gene: TRBJ2-3
CDR3aa: CASSIAGFFTDTQYF
CDR3nt: TGTGCCAGCAGTATAGCGGGATTTTTCACAGATACGCAGTATTTT

d_gene: .
v_gene: TRBV5-8
abundance: .
j_gene: TRBJ2-3
CDR3aa: CASEGEGPDTQYF
CDR3nt: TGTGCCAGCGAGGGGGAGGGACCCGATACGCAGTATTTT